The clone carrying this T cell receptor (beta chain) was counted at least ten times. What it binds is not known. The data originate from a study of neurological immune-mediated disorders. Points from the study as a whole: The most TCR clonal expansion was seen in HTLV-1-associated myelopathy, whereas the least was seen in multiple sclerosis, below the level in healthy controls.

V dropped 6 bases and J dropped 6 bases, with 13 bases sitting between them. The CDR3 length is 13 residues. Germline V gene sequence: CDR1 SGHRS, CDR2 YFSETQ. As for the cDNA, it was generated by 5'RACE with 10-nucleotide random UMIs. TCRdb reprocessed the 5' RACE reads via MiXCR and lists one record per CDR3 protein. Found here are 14,000 or so distinct CDR3 sequences, roughly an eighth of them singletons; the top ten hold 41%. Source material: CD8+ T cells from blood. This rearrangement joins TRBV5-1 to TRBJ2-1, with a weak D call TRBD1 (6 bases). This sequence originates from a female donor with HTLV-1-associated myelopathy (HAM/TSP). As DNA, the CDR3 is TGCGCCAGCACTTTTTCAGGGGCCAATGAGCAGTTCTTC. It specifies CASTFSGANEQFF.